These 29 T cell receptor beta chains originate from one sample sequenced in a study of blood T cell repertoires in COVID-19. Measured with immunoSEQ multiplex PCR; TCRdb has only the in-frame clones, and not every one. This table holds approximately 260,000 clones, approximately 88% found once. The sequencing sample was made of PBMCs or T cells enriched from blood (not recorded which). These receptors came from a woman aged 40 to 55 with acute COVID-19.

The V call is TRBV3-1 (or the pseudogene TRBV3-2), the J call TRBJ2-5, with no clear D. Trimming pared 3 bases from V and 4 bases from J, leaving 3 bases between. The CDR3 loop spans 11 amino acids. Germline V lookup: CDR1 LGHDT, CDR2 YNNKEL (reference sequence). The CDR3 bases are TGTGCCAGCAGCCACGGAGAGACCCAGTACTTC. Translating it yields CASSHGETQYF.

The chain links TRBV18 to TRBJ2-1; perhaps TRBD2 as D (6 bases). The germline V gene has CDR1 KGHSH and CDR2 LQKENI. Trimming removed 0 bases from V and 8 bases from J, with 14 bases in between. CDR3 length: 15 amino acids. CDR3 in amino acids: CASSPPGLAFYEQFF. Here the CDR3 DNA reads TGTGCCAGCTCACCACCGGGCCTAGCGTTCTATGAGCAGTTCTTC.

This rearrangement joins TRBV12-3 or TRBV12-4 to TRBJ1-2; 8 bases are a match to TRBD1. This CDR3 is 12 amino acids long. The trim removed 6 bases at V and 5 bases at J, leaving 2 bases unmatched. The CDR3 loop is CASSWTGYGYTF. The CDR3 DNA reads TGTGCCAGCAGCTGGACAGGGTATGGCTACACCTTC.

The chain employs TRBV10-3 and TRBJ2-6, with 7 nucleotides matching TRBD1. The CDR3 has 16 amino acids. The germline CDR1 and CDR2 sequences are ENHRY and SYGVKD. The J segment lost 2 bases and the V segment lost 4 bases, leaving 5 bases of the junction unmatched. The CDR3 DNA sequence: TGTGCCATCAGTGCCGACAGGGTCGCTGGGGCCAACGTCCTGACTTTC. Residues: CAISADRVAGANVLTF.

The CDR3 DNA sequence: TGTGCCAGCAGTGAAGTTGGACAGGGGGCTTCACCCCTCCACTTT. Protein: CASSEVGQGASPLHF. J is TRBJ1-6 and V is TRBV2, with 11 bases matching TRBD1. CDR1 and CDR2 (germline): SNHLY, FYNNEI. The CDR3 consists of 15 residues. The trim removed 1 base at V and 9 bases at J, leaving 2 bases unmatched.

The chain carries TRBV5-1 and TRBJ1-1; tentative D call: TRBD1 (6 bases). V was shortened by 1 base and J by 8 bases, with 9 bases between the two germline ends. The CDR3 spans 12 residues. CDR1 and CDR2 from the germline V gene are SGHRS and YFSETQ. This CDR3 is CASSLTGREAFF. As DNA, the CDR3 is TGCGCCAGCAGCTTGACAGGGCGGGAAGCTTTCTTT.

The chain carries TRBV30 and TRBJ1-5; D is perhaps TRBD1 (5 bases). Trimming cost V 0 bases and J 7 bases, with 10 bases left between them. The CDR3 runs to 13 residues. Germline V CDR1 and CDR2: GTSNPN, SVGIG (reference sequence). CDR3 sequence reads: CAWSVQDGQPQHF. As DNA, the CDR3 is TGTGCCTGGAGTGTACAGGATGGACAGCCCCAGCATTTT.

The table lists this clone with a count of one. The chain joins TRBV7-3 to TRBJ1-2, with D possibly being TRBD1 (5 bases). Per germline, CDR1 SGHTA and CDR2 FQGTGA. V lost 1 base to trimming and J lost 5 bases, with 8 bases between them. The CDR3 length is 13 residues. This CDR3 is CASSLIPGYGYTF. Written as DNA, the CDR3 is TGTGCCAGCAGCTTAATTCCAGGGTATGGCTACACCTTC.

The CDR3 is CASSLDGGSSYNEQFF. CDR3 bases: TGCGCCAGCAGCTTAGATGGCGGAAGCTCCTACAATGAGCAGTTCTTC. V and J are TRBV5-1 and TRBJ2-1; no clear D gene. CDR1 SGHRS and CDR2 YFSETQ come from the germline V gene. V lost 2 bases to trimming and J lost 0 bases, with 12 bases between them. The CDR3 extends over 16 amino acids.

This clone was recorded once. This sequence joins TRBV7-9 and TRBJ2-1, with 14 bases matching TRBD2. The germline V gene encodes CDR1 SEHNR and CDR2 FQNEAQ (reference sequence). CDR3 size: 17 residues. J was trimmed by 9 bases and V by 11 bases; bases with no gene match: 18. In DNA, the CDR3 is TGTGCCGGTCATGACACCGGGACTAGCGGGAGCCGGGGTGAGCAGTTCTTC. Amino acid sequence: CAGHDTGTSGSRGEQFF.

The V call is TRBV28, the J call TRBJ2-1; 9 bases match TRBD2. V was clipped by 7 bases and J by 0 bases; unmatched bases: 4. Germline CDR1 reads MDHEN; CDR2 reads SYDVKM. The CDR3 covers 15 residues. The CDR3, as DNA: TGTGCCAGCACCCAGCGGGAGGTCTCCTACAATGAGCAGTTCTTC. It encodes CASTQREVSYNEQFF. Full variable domain (outside the CDR3, taken from reference TRBV28 and TRBJ2-1): DVKVTQSSRYLVKRTGEKVFLECVQDMDHENMFWYRQDPGLGLRLIYFSYDVKMKEKGDIPEGYSVSREKKERFSLILESASTNQTSMYLCASTQREVSYNEQFFGPGTRLTVL.

This chain connects TRBV28 to TRBJ2-2, with TRBD1 matching 7 bases. The CDR3 loop spans 14 amino acids. Germline CDR1 MDHEN, CDR2 SYDVKM. V lost 6 bases, J lost 6 bases, and 7 bases stayed unmatched. CDR3: CASSLTGWAGELFF. CDR3 in DNA: TGTGCCAGCAGCCTGACAGGGTGGGCCGGGGAGCTGTTTTTT.

This chain connects TRBV11-3 to TRBJ2-3; D unresolved. Germline CDR1 reads SGHNT; CDR2 reads YENEEA. The CDR3 has 13 amino acids. The germline V and J ends were trimmed by 3 bases and 5 bases, with 9 bases remaining between them. The CDR3 reads CASSFSNGDTQYF. The CDR3 DNA sequence: TGTGCCAGCAGCTTTAGTAACGGAGATACGCAGTATTTT.

This clone was seen ten or more times. Different DNA sequences within this sample yield the same CDR3. The rearrangement uses TRBV2 and TRBJ1-5; TRBD1 aligns across 7 bases. The V gene's germline CDR1 is SNHLY and CDR2 FYNNEI. The CDR3 is made up of 13 amino acids. J lost 7 bases, V lost 6 bases, and 6 bases had no gene match. CDR3 in amino acids: CASSFDRDQPQHF. CDR3 in DNA: TGTGCCAGCAGCTTCGACAGGGACCAGCCCCAGCATTTT.

This chain joins TRBV5-1 and TRBJ1-1; perhaps TRBD1 as D (5 bases). CDR3 length: 13 amino acids. The germline gives CDR1 SGHRS, CDR2 YFSETQ. The ends were cut back, 4 bases at V and 7 bases at J, with 14 bases in the middle. This chain's CDR3 is CASSVAEGFEAFF. In DNA, the CDR3 is TGCGCCAGCAGCGTGGCGGAGGGGTTTGAAGCTTTCTTT. Variable domain in full (rest from reference TRBV5-1 and TRBJ1-1): KAGVTQTPRYLIKTRGQQVTLSCSPISGHRSVSWYQQTPGQGLQFLFEYFSETQRNKGNFPGRFSGRQFSNSRSEMNVSTLELGDSALYLCASSVAEGFEAFFGQGTRLTVV.

The chain couples TRBV5-1 to TRBJ1-1, with D perhaps matching TRBD1 (5 bases). Per the germline V gene, CDR1 is SGHRS and CDR2 is YFSETQ. Trimming shortened V by 4 bases and J by 2 bases, and 12 bases separated the two germline ends. This CDR3 has 14 residues. The CDR3 protein is CASSETGANTEAFF. The CDR3 region has the DNA TGCGCCAGCAGCGAAACAGGCGCCAACACTGAAGCTTTCTTT.

The chain uses TRBV6-5 and TRBJ1-1; D remains unclear. Looked up from germline, CDR1 is MNHEY and CDR2 is SVGAGI. V gave up 5 bases and J gave up 4 bases, with 11 bases separating them. The CDR3 is made up of 13 amino acids. The CDR3 loop is CASSITPGTEAFF. CDR3 in DNA: TGTGCCAGCAGTATTACACCGGGCACTGAAGCTTTCTTT.

The rearrangement joins TRBV20-1 to TRBJ1-6, with a tentative D call TRBD1 (5 bases). Trimming took 3 bases from V and 8 from J, leaving 20 bases between them. CDR3 size: 16 residues. Germline loops: CDR1 DFQATT, CDR2 SNEGSKA (reference sequence). The CDR3 loop reads CSASFGSQGSDSPLHF. DNA for the CDR3: TGCAGTGCTAGTTTTGGTAGCCAGGGATCAGATTCACCCCTCCACTTT.

The chain has TRBV3-1 (or the pseudogene TRBV3-2) and TRBJ1-2; 10 nucleotides match TRBD1. V lost 4 bases, J lost 3 bases, and 2 bases stayed unmatched. The CDR3 totals 14 residues. CDR1 is LGHDT and CDR2 is YNNKEL in the germline V gene (reference sequence). The CDR3 loop is CASSPTGGHYGYTF. For the CDR3, the DNA is TGTGCCAGCAGCCCGACAGGGGGCCACTATGGCTACACCTTC.

The V call is TRBV5-4, the J call TRBJ2-5; 11 nucleotides align to TRBD2. The germline gives CDR1 SGHNT, CDR2 YYREEE (reference sequence). The CDR3 runs to 14 residues. Germline trimming cut 4 bases from V and 4 bases from J; bases unmatched to any gene: 3. CDR3 sequence (DNA): TGTGCCAGCAGCCTAGCGGGAGGTGGAGAGACCCAGTACTTC. Amino acid sequence: CASSLAGGGETQYF.

V gene TRBV19 combines with J gene TRBJ2-7, with TRBD2 matching over 14 bases. The CDR3 length is 15 residues. Per germline, CDR1 LNHDA and CDR2 SQIVND (reference sequence). V shed 5 bases, J shed 3 bases, and the junction held 3 bases outside the gene matches. CDR3 bases: TGTGCCAGTAGTTTCGGACTAGCGGGGGGCTACGAGCAGTACTTC. Amino acid sequence: CASSFGLAGGYEQYF.

This clone has just a few counts. The chain recombines TRBV13 with TRBJ2-7; tentative D call: TRBD1 (5 bases). V lost 3 bases and J lost 1, with 10 bases in between. Germline CDR1 reads PRHDT; CDR2 reads FYEKMQ (reference sequence). The CDR3 has 14 residues. CDR3 sequence: CASSFNRISYEQYF. CDR3 DNA sequence: TGTGCCAGCAGCTTTAACAGGATATCCTACGAGCAGTACTTC. Together with reference TRBV13 and TRBJ2-7, the CDR3 gives the full variable domain: AAGVIQSPRHLIKEKRETATLKCYPIPRHDTVYWYQQGPGQDPQFLISFYEKMQSDKGSIPDRFSAQQFSDYHSELNMSSLELGDSALYFCASSFNRISYEQYFGPGTRLTVT.

The V gene is TRBV9, the J gene TRBJ1-2; 9 nucleotides align to TRBD1. The CDR3 totals 15 residues. V shed 3 bases, J shed 4 bases, and the junction held 7 bases outside the gene matches. From germline, CDR1 is SGDLS and CDR2 YYNGEE. The CDR3 here is CASSAGQGRGYGYTF. As DNA, the CDR3 is TGTGCCAGCAGCGCAGGACAGGGGCGGGGCTATGGCTACACCTTC.

This clone was detected only once. V is TRBV11-1 and J is TRBJ1-3; D is unclear. V lost 7 bases, J lost 3 bases, and 13 bases lay in between. Germline values: CDR1 SGHAT, CDR2 FQDESV (reference sequence). The CDR3 has 14 residues. This chain's CDR3 is CASTGGFVGNTIYF. The CDR3 DNA follows: TGTGCCAGCACCGGAGGGTTCGTTGGAAACACCATATATTTT.

The rearrangement links TRBV7-2 to TRBJ1-4, with D unresolved. Germline values: CDR1 SGHTA, CDR2 FQGNSA. The CDR3 is 14 amino acids. V lost 5 bases to trimming and J lost 5 bases, with 12 bases between them. CDR3 in DNA: TGTGCCAGCAGCCCATCGAGGGCAAATGAAAAACTGTTTTTT. This encodes CASSPSRANEKLFF.

The chain joins TRBV27 to TRBJ1-1; the D is unclear. Per germline, CDR1 MNHEY and CDR2 SMNVEV (reference sequence). CDR3 size: 14 residues. Trimming took off 3 bases at V and 1 base at J, with 9 bases between the two ends. CDR3 nucleotides: TGTGCCAGCAGTTTGACACGTAAGAACACTGAAGCTTTCTTT. Translation: CASSLTRKNTEAFF.

This chain joins TRBV4-1 and TRBJ2-1; D might be TRBD2 (6 bases). The CDR3 totals 15 residues. V gave up 1 base and J gave up 6 bases, with 13 bases separating them. Per germline, CDR1 MGHRA and CDR2 YSYEKL. DNA of the CDR3: TGCGCCAGCAGCCAAGGGAAGGAGGGCATCAATGAGCAGTTCTTC. Encoded protein: CASSQGKEGINEQFF.

The DNA for the CDR3 is TGCAGCGTTGATTACGCCGGGACTAGTGTTTACAATGAGCAGTTCTTC. This codes for CSVDYAGTSVYNEQFF. This chain connects TRBV29-1 to TRBJ2-1; 8 positions match TRBD2. Germline V gene lookup returns CDR1 SQVTM and CDR2 ANQGSEA. The J segment lost 4 bases and the V segment lost 3 bases, leaving 11 bases of the junction unmatched. CDR3 length: 16 residues.

The chain carries TRBV4-3 and TRBJ2-4, with TRBD2 matching 11 bases. The CDR3 has 17 amino acids. V lost 3 bases and J lost 2; bases outside the gene matches: 6. CDR1 LGHNA and CDR2 YSLEER come from the germline V gene. CDR3 sequence reads: CASSQVLAGESKNIQYF. DNA for the CDR3: TGCGCCAGCAGCCAGGTACTAGCGGGAGAGTCCAAAAACATTCAGTACTTC.